Listed below are T cell receptor beta chains from one sample, sequenced in a study of shared clonotypes between healthy human individuals. Clones were read by immunoSEQ multiplex PCR, and TCRdb kept only the in-frame ones, dropping some. The table lists nearly 750,000 clones, 55% to 75% of them singletons. Sequencing was performed on memory CD4+ T cells sorted from blood. Receptor source: a woman aged 30 to 39 in good health. The conserved cysteine and the conserved F or W are not part of the CDR3 here.

V: TRBV5-1
J: TRBJ2-3
CDR3: ASSRSTSVFTSTDTQY

V: TRBV6-1
J: TRBJ2-4
CDR3: ASVTGTTKNIQY

V: TRBV11-2
J: TRBJ2-5
CDR3: ASSSVLLAGKETQY

V: TRBV4-2
J: TRBJ2-5
CDR3: ASSSGQAGETQY

V: TRBV11-2
J: TRBJ2-7
CDR3: ASSWSSDITYEQY

V: TRBV7-2
J: TRBJ2-7
CDR3: ASSFFSGSYEQY

V: TRBV7-9
J: TRBJ1-3
CDR3: ASSSPLDRALAGNTIY

V: TRBV6-5
J: TRBJ1-5
CDR3: ASSRKGGANQPQH

V: TRBV14
J: TRBJ2-7
CDR3: ASSYGSPRTYEQY

V: TRBV9
J: TRBJ1-5
CDR3: ASSISDNQPQH